This entry features one TCR beta chain sequence. The antigen is not known. The V end lost 8 bases, the J end lost 6 bases, and 22 bases lay between the germline ends. The germline V gene encodes CDR1 SQVTM and CDR2 ANQGSEA. The CDR3 sequence is 14 residues long. The data derive from a study of PD-1 blockade in classical Hodgkin lymphoma. General study results and limits: Healthy donors reportedly exceeded newly diagnosed patients in baseline TCR diversity. It was CD4+ TCR diversity, not CD8+, that rose significantly by C4D1.

The protocol was immunoSEQ multiplex PCR, while the TCRdb copy is restricted to in-frame clones and leaves out a portion. Of some 41,000 clones in the sample, roughly three quarters were seen once. No patient escaped relapse after autologous stem cell transplantation, and brentuximab vedotin exposure varied. V usage is TRBV29-1 and J usage is TRBJ1-2, with D tentatively TRBD1 (5 bases). The receptor's source is a human donor with classical Hodgkin lymphoma. The sample was peripheral blood mononuclear cells (PBMCs), taken before the second cycle of nivolumab. The CDR3: CSSRSGAGRDGYTF. Written as DNA, the CDR3 is TGCAGCTCCCGGTCCGGGGCAGGGAGGGATGGCTACACCTTC. The full variable domain, its missing parts supplied by reference TRBV29-1 and TRBJ1-2, is SAVISQKPSRDICQRGTSLTIQCQVDSQVTMMFWYRQQPGQSLTLIATANQGSEATYESGFVIDKFPISRPNLTFSTLTVSNMSPEDSSIYLCSSRSGAGRDGYTFGSGTRLTVV.